The subject of this entry is one TCR beta chain. This receptor's antigen is unknown. One base away there is no much larger clone; base qualities are not given. These data are taken from a study of cytomegalovirus exposure and HLA in healthy donors (TCRdb year 2017). The study in broad terms: In an earlier analysis of approximately 500 of the donors, less than 350 Gb of sequence data and some 100 million unique TCR beta sequences from 150 million to 200 million T cells were reported. Among around 400 genotyped donors of the cohort, an average of approximately 240,000 unique TCR beta nucleotide sequences was sequenced per donor, of which about 19% were non-productive. All discovery cohort repertoires had been generated on a single sequencing platform. Donor age, sex, ethnicity and CMV serostatus were compiled together with the repertoire data. Because of strong linkage in the cohort, roughly five DR-DQ haplotypes were treated as single units for association and clustering. A separate validation cohort of approximately 130 different subjects was used in addition to the approximately 640-subject first cohort. To predict cytomegalovirus infection status, the study combined high-throughput TCR immunosequencing, statistical association of individual TCRs with disease status, and machine learning. Of the roughly 390 genotyped donors, 65% to 90% fell in the genetic ancestry cluster associated with self-reported Caucasian donors. To study patterns of TCR occurrence, a later analysis re-analyzed previously published TCR beta repertoires from 600 to 750 donors and added high-resolution HLA genotyping. The later analysis used no new phenotypic data to find candidate immune exposures, relying instead on TCR beta sequences and their occurrence across donors. Class I and class II HLA loci were covered by the typing at four-digit resolution. The T cell repertoires of around 670 subjects were profiled by immunosequencing and related to cytomegalovirus serostatus. A later genetic analysis took genome-wide SNP genotypes for 398 of the 666 donors and used that subset as a discovery cohort. Typing coverage varied by locus: 629-630 donors for A, B, C, DRB1 and DQB1; approximately 520 for DQA1; some 610 for DPA1; approximately 490 for DPB1. In an earlier analysis of several hundred of the donors, high-throughput TCR beta sequencing was used to judge whether each TCR beta V gene segment behaved as functional or pseudogenic. The study was designed to test whether signatures of past pathogen exposure could be identified by cataloging public T cell receptors. Around 320 gigabases of sequencing data and tens of millions of unique TCR sequences were included in an early release covering 550 to 650 HLA-typed donors. Findings and caveats that apply to the study as a whole: A cluster of highly shared sequence variants was judged likely to represent a technical artifact of the sequencing pipeline. A later genetic analysis reported fewer N-insertions in productive TCRs among donors in an Asian-associated ancestry cluster than the roughly 650-donor mean. A later analysis associated 15,000 to 20,000 TCR beta sequences with specific HLA alleles at a false discovery rate of 0.05. The classifier was reported to diagnose cytomegalovirus status with high specificity and sensitivity in both the original and validation cohorts. In vitro tests confirmed that a few of the cytomegalovirus-associated TCR beta chains recognize cytomegalovirus antigens. The study listed 150 to 200 TCR beta chains as associated with cytomegalovirus. Broadly in line with IMGT annotations, most TCR beta V segments showed up in productive rearrangements about 87% or about 30% of the time in an earlier analysis of around 550 of the donors. A later analysis found that HLA-associated TCR beta chains were more clonally expanded and had lower generation probabilities than equally common non-associated chains. Because the 87-base-pair reads could not distinguish some IMGT-functional V segments, including TRBV6-2 and TRBV6-3, those segments were excluded. Because some donors lacked HLA typing at each locus, the association tests relied only on the typed subset. A later analysis reported that several top co-occurrence clusters appeared linked to parvovirus B19, influenza, CMV and Epstein-Barr virus. The cohort was sequenced for TCR beta chains only, and without alpha or paired-chain data the features that could be detected were limited. When HLA alleles, especially DR and DQ, strongly co-occurred, attributing TCR associations to individual alleles was difficult. According to a later analysis, most CMV-associated TCR beta chains appeared to be HLA-restricted, and the HLA associations seemed to be driven largely by CMV exposure. Most TCR sequences were seen in very few donors, while some public TCRs were found in many individuals. Because counts were too low, 15 to 20 rarely observed V segments, including chromosome 9 orphons, were excluded from the earlier analysis of some 540 of the donors. According to the authors, the approach could potentially be generalized to other disease states and immunological phenotypes. Linkage disequilibrium might explain the correlated functional status among segregating V segments, but an unknown experimental factor could not be ruled out. A further reported finding was that TCR beta sequences accurately predicted the HLA-A and HLA-B alleles for most subjects in the first cohort. A later genetic analysis associated a missense DCLRE1C variant with V-gene and J-gene trimming of TCR beta chains, and an independent cohort replicated the association. Roughly uniform sequencing depth across donors was assumed in presence/absence analyses, although this assumption may not hold. CMV serostatus was the only immune exposure information available for the cohort. A later analysis found that TCR association rates varied across HLA loci, with DRB1 alleles showing the most associated TCRs and HLA-C alleles the fewest.

In total, approximately 690 healthy bone marrow donors made up the cohort. At the time of sampling, all cohort members were nominally healthy, though unrecorded immune exposures were likely present. The donor was CMV seropositive and was included in the group of 250 to 350 seropositive cohort members. Each donor provided a peripheral blood sample, and peripheral blood mononuclear cells were used for TCR beta sequencing. Genomic DNA was extracted from the blood cell samples with the Qiagen DNeasy Blood Extraction Kit. Library generation was performed with the immunoSEQ multiplex PCR assay. For the multiplex PCR, a mixture combining 60 forward primers for TCR Vbeta segments and 13 reverse primers for TCR Jbeta segments was used. The CDR3 region of rearranged TCR beta genes was amplified from genomic DNA with a multiplex PCR assay. Amplified TCR beta libraries were sequenced as 87-base-pair reads on the Illumina HiSeq System. In the original analysis: Across the 600 to 700 repertoires, a later analysis counted tens of millions of unique TCR beta chains, 9.5 million to 12 million of which were shared by at least two donors. To remove PCR and sequencing errors, raw reads were error-corrected and collapsed into unique sequences using a nearest-neighbor algorithm that merged closely related sequences. To assign V, D and J gene segments, CDR3 sequences were aligned to IMGT reference sequences. For a sequence to be retained, a match of at least six nucleotides was required to both a V gene segment and a J gene segment. Rearrangements were classified as productive when the CDR3 lacked stop codons and remained in frame with V and J, and all other rearrangements were classified as non-productive. CDR3 was defined by IMGT convention, running from the second conserved V-encoded cysteine to the conserved J-encoded phenylalanine. Sequences without an unambiguous match to a single V gene segment were excluded from the earlier analysis of a few hundred of the donors. An earlier analysis of a few hundred of the donors called V segments functional above 56.7% productive rearrangements and segregating when the between-donor standard deviation exceeded 5%. A statistical classification framework was built for diagnosing cytomegalovirus status from the catalog of TCR beta chain sequences. V and J gene assignment, in a later analysis, came from comparing TCR nucleotide sequences with IMGT/GENE-DB human TR gene sequences. A later analysis assigned CDR3 sequences and most-parsimonious VDJ recombination scenarios with the TCRdist pipeline. A later analysis defined each TCR beta chain by its CDR3 amino acid sequence plus V-gene family, and excluded reads lacking a unique V-gene family. In a later analysis, 450 to 600 highly shared, low-generation-probability nucleotide sequences were removed to address suspected cross-contamination and a sequencing artifact. In a later analysis, a clonal expansion index for each public chain was calculated from normalized within-repertoire ranks of inferred template counts. In a later analysis, generation probabilities were computed using a VDJ recombination model fitted to out-of-frame rearrangements, and the results were checked against IGoR. A later analysis scored TCR-TCR, TCR-HLA and TCR-CMV co-occurrence with hypergeometric tests, applying a repertoire-size bias correction to TCR pairs. False discovery rates were estimated in a later analysis by permuting HLA or CMV assignments 20 times. In a later analysis, co-occurring TCRs were grouped with DBSCAN, and TCRdist sequence similarity was added when clustering was performed within HLA-allele-positive subsets. For co-occurrence clustering, repertoires with fewer than 30,000 or more than 120,000 public chains were excluded, along with about five repertoires with anomalous nucleotide sharing. The clones in this table, taken by TCRdb from immuneACCESS, are in-frame only. Not every clone is retained; where verified, under half of the shortfall comes from an unresolved V gene, and the cause of the rest is unknown. V, J and clone size are those of that table, while D and trimming were read from the DNA. The sample has fewer than 85,000 clones on record, 60% to 80% of them singletons. Around an eighth of the sample is in the top ten clones.

Reading from cysteine to phenylalanine, the CDR3 counts 14 amino acids. Just CDR3 DNA is preserved here, 42 bases in frame from base 1. In the germline V gene (reference sequence), CDR1 corresponds to WNHNN and CDR2 to SYGVQD. The junction carries 13 bases between V and J, which are trimmed by 6 bases and 5 bases respectively. This chain joins TRBV10-1 to TRBJ2-2; D gene: possibly TRBD1, on 5 matching bases. The sequence was collected from a middle-aged woman in good health and CMV-seropositive. The specimen sequenced was PBMCs. For the CDR3, the sequence is CASSAPPGTGELFF. In nucleotides, the sequence is TGCGCCAGCAGCGCACCACCAGGGACCGGGGAGCTGTTTTTT.